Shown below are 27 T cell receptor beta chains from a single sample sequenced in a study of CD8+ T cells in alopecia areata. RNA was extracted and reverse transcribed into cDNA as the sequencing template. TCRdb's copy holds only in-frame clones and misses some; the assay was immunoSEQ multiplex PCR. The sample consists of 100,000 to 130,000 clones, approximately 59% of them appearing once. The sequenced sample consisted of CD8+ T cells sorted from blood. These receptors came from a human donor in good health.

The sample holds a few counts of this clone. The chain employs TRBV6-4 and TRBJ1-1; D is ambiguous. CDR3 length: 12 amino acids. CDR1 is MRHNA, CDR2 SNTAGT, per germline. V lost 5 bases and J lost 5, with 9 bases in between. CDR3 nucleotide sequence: TGTGCCAGCAGTCGTACCCTTACTGAAGCTTTCTTT. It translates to CASSRTLTEAFF.

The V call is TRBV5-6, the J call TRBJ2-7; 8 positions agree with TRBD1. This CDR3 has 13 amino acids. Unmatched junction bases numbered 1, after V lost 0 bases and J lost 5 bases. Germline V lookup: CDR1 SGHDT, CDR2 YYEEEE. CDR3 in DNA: TGTGCCAGCAGCTTGGGGGGACAGGACGAGCAGTACTTC. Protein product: CASSLGGQDEQYF.

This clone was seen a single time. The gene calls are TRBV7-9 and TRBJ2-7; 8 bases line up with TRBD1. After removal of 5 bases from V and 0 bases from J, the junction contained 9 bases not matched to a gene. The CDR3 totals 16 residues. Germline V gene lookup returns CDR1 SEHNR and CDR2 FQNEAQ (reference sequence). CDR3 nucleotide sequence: TGTGCCAGCAGCGGAGCCGGGACAGGCGACTCCTACGAGCAGTACTTC. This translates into CASSGAGTGDSYEQYF.

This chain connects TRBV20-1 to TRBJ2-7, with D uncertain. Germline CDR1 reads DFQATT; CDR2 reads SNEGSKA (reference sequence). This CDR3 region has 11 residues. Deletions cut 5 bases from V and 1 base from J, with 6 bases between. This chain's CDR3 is CSARPSYEQYF. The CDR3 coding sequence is TGCAGTGCTCGACCTTCCTACGAGCAGTACTTC.

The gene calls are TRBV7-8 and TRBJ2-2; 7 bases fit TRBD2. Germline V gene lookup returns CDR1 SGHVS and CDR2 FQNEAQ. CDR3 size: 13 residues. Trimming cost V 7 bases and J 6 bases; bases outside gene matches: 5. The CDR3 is CASNPGGSGELFF. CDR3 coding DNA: TGTGCCAGCAACCCCGGGGGGTCCGGGGAGCTGTTTTTT. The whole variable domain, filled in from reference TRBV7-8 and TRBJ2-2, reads GAGVSQSPRYKVAKRGQDVALRCDPISGHVSLFWYQQALGQGPEFLTYFQNEAQLDKSGLPSDRFFAERPEGSVSTLKIQRTQQEDSAVYLCASNPGGSGELFFGEGSRLTVL.

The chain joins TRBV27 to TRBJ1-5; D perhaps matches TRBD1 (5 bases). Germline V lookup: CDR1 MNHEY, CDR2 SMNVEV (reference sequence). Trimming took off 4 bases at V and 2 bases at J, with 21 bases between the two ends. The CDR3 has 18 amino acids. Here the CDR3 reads CASSSRGFSFIRNQPQHF. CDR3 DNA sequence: TGTGCCAGCAGTTCGAGGGGTTTTTCATTTATACGCAATCAGCCCCAGCATTTT.

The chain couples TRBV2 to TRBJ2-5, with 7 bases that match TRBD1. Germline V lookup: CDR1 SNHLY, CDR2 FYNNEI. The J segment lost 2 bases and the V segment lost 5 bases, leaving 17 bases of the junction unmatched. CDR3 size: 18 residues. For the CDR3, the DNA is TGTGCCAGCAGTCAACAGGGGATTACGGGGTGGAGACAAGAGACCCAGTACTTC. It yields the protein CASSQQGITGWRQETQYF.

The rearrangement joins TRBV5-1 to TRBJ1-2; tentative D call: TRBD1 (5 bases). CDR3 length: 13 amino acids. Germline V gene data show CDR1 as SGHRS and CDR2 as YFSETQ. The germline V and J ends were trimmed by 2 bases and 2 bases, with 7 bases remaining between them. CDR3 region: CASSFRQNYGYTF. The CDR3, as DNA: TGCGCCAGCAGCTTTCGACAGAACTATGGCTACACCTTC.

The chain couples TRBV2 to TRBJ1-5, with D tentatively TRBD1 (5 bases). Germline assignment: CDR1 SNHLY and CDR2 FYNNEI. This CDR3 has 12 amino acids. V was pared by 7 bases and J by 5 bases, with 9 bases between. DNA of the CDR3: TGTGCCAGCAAACGGGGCGATCAGCCCCAGCATTTT. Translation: CASKRGDQPQHF.

Written as DNA, the CDR3 is TGTGCCAGCAGCTTACTGACACAAGAGACCCAGTACTTC. Its translation: CASSLLTQETQYF. The rearrangement links TRBV7-2 to TRBJ2-5; no clear D. CDR3 length: 13 residues. Trimming cost V 2 bases and J 2 bases, with 6 bases left between them. Per germline, CDR1 SGHTA and CDR2 FQGNSA.

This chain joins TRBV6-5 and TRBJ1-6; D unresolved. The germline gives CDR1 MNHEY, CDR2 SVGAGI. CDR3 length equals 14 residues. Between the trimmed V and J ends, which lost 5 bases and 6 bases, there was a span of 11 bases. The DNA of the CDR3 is TGTGCCAGCAGTCCATACCTGAGTAATTCACCCCTCCACTTT. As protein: CASSPYLSNSPLHF.

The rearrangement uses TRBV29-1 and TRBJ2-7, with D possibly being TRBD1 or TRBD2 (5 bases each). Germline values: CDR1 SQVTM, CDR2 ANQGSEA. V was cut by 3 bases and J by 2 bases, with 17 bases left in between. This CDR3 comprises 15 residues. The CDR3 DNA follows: TGCAGCGTTGAGGGGGTGCCAGGGTATCCCTACGAGCAGTACTTC. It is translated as CSVEGVPGYPYEQYF.

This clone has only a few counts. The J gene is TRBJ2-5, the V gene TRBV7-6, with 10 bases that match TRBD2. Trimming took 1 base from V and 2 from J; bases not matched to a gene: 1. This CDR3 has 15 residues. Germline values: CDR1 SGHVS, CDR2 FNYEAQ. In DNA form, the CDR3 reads TGTGCCAGCAGCTTAGGACTAGCGGGTCAAGAGACCCAGTACTTC. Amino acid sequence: CASSLGLAGQETQYF.

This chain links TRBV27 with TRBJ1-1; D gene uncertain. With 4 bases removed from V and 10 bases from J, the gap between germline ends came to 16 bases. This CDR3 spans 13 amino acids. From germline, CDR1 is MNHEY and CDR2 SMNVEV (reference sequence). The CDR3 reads CASSSWSLAPAFF. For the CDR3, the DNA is TGTGCCAGCAGTTCCTGGTCTCTCGCACCAGCTTTCTTT.

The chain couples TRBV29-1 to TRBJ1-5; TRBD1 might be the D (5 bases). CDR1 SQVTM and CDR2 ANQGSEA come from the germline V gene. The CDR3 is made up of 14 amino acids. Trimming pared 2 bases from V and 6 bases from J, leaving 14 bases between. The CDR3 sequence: CSVEWRGRGQPQHF. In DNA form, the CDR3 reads TGCAGCGTTGAATGGAGGGGACGGGGTCAGCCCCAGCATTTT.

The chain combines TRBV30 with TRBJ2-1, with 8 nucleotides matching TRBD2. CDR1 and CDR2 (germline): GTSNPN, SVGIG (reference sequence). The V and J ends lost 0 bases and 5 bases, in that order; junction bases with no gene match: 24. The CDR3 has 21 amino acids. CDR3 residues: CAWSVRKRRGGMLRIDNEQFF. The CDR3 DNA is TGTGCCTGGAGTGTAAGGAAAAGACGGGGGGGCATGCTGCGAATAGACAATGAGCAGTTCTTC.

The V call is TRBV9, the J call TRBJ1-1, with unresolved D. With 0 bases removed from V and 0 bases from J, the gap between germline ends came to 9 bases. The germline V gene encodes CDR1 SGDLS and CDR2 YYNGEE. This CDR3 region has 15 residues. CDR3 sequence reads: CASSVVSGLNTEAFF. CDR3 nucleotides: TGTGCCAGCAGCGTAGTATCCGGGTTGAACACTGAAGCTTTCTTT.

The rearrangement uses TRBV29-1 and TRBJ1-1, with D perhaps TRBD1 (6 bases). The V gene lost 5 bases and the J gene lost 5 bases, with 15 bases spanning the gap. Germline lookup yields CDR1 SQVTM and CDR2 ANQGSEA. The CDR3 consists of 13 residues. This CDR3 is CSVMGAEGTEAFF. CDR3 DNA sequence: TGCAGCGTTATGGGGGCTGAGGGAACTGAAGCTTTCTTT.

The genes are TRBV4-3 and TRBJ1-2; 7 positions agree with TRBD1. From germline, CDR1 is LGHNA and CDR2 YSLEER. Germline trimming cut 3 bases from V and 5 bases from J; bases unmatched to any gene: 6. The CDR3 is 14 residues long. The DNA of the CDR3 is TGCGCCAGCAGCCACGGGACAGTAGGGTATGGCTACACCTTC. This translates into CASSHGTVGYGYTF.

CDR3 DNA: TGCGCCAGCAGCCAAGGGGCCAGCACAGATACGCAGTATTTT. Amino acids: CASSQGASTDTQYF. The V and J genes are TRBV4-3 and TRBJ2-3; no reliable D call. The V gene's germline CDR1 is LGHNA and CDR2 YSLEER. CDR3 length: 14 residues. Trimming removed 1 base from V and 0 bases from J, with 5 bases in between.

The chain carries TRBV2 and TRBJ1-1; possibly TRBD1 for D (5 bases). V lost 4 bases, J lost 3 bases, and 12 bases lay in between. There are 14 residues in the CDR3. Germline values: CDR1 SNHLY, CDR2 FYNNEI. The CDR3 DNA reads TGTGCCAGCAGTGGCAAGGGGACGTACACTGAAGCTTTCTTT. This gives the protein CASSGKGTYTEAFF.

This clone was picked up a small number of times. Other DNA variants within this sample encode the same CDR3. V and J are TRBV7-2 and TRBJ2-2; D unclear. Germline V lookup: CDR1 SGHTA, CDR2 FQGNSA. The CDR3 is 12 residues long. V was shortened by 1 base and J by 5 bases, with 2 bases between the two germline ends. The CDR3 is CASSLGTGELFF. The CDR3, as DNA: TGTGCCAGCAGCTTAGGGACCGGGGAGCTGTTTTTT. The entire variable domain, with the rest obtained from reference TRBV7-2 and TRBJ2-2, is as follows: GAGVSQSPSNKVTEKGKDVELRCDPISGHTALYWYRQSLGQGLEFLIYFQGNSAPDKSGLPSDRFSAERTGGSVSTLTIQRTQQEDSAVYLCASSLGTGELFFGEGSRLTVL.

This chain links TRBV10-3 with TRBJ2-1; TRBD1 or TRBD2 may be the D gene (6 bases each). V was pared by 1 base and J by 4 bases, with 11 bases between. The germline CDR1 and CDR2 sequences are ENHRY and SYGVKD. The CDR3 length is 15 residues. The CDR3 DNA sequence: TGTGCCATCAGTGAGTTGGGGGGCCCGTACAATGAGCAGTTCTTC. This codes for CAISELGGPYNEQFF.

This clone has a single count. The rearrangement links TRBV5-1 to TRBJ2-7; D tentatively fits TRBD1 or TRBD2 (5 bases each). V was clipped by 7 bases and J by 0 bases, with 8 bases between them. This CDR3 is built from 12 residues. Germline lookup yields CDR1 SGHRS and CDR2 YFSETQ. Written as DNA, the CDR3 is TGCGCCAGCGGGACGGACTCCTACGAGCAGTACTTC. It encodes CASGTDSYEQYF.

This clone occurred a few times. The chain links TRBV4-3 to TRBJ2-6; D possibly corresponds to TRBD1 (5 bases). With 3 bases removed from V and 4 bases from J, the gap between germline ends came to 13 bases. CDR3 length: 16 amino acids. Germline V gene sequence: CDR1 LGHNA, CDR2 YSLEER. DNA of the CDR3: TGCGCCAGCAGCCAGAGATCAGGGTCGGGGGCCAACGTCCTGACTTTC. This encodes CASSQRSGSGANVLTF.

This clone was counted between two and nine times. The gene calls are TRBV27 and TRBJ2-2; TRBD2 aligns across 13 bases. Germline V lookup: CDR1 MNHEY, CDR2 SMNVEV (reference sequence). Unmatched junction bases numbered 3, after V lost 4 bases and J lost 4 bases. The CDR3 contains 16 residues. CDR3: CASSSTSGGATGELFF. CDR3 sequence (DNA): TGTGCCAGCAGTTCCACTAGCGGGGGGGCCACCGGGGAGCTGTTTTTT.

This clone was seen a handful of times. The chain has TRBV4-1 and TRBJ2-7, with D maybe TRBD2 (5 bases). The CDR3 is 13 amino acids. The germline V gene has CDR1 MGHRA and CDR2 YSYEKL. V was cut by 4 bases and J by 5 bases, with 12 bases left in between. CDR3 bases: TGCGCCAGCAGCCCCTCGAGGGCCCACGAGCAGTACTTC. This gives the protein CASSPSRAHEQYF.